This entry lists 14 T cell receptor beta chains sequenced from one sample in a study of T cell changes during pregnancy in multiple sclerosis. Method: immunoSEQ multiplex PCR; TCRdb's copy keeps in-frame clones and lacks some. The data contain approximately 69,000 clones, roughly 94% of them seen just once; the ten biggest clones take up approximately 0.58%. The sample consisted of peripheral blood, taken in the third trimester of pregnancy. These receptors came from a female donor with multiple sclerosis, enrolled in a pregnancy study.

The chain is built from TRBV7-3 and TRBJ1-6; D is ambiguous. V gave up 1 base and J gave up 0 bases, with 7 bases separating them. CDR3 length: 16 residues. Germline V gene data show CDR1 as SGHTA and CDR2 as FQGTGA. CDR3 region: CASSLRSSSYNSPLHF. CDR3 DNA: TGTGCCAGCAGCTTAAGAAGTAGCTCCTATAATTCACCCCTCCACTTT.

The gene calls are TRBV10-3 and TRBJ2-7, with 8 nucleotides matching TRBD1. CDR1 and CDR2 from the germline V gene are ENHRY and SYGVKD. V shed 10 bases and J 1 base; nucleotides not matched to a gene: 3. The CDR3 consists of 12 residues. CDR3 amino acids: CATGTGSYEQYF. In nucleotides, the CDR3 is TGTGCCACCGGGACAGGTTCCTACGAGCAGTACTTC.

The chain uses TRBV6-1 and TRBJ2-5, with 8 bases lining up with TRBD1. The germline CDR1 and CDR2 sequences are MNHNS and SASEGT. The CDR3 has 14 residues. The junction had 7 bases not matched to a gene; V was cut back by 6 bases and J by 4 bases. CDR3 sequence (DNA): TGTGCCAGCAGAGGACAGGGTGGCAGAGAGACCCAGTACTTC. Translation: CASRGQGGRETQYF.

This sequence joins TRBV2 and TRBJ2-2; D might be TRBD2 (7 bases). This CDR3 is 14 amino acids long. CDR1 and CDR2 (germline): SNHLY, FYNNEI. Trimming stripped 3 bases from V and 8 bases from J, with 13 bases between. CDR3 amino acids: CASSDLRGLGELFF. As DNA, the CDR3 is TGTGCCAGCAGTGACCTCAGGGGACTAGGGGAGCTGTTTTTT.

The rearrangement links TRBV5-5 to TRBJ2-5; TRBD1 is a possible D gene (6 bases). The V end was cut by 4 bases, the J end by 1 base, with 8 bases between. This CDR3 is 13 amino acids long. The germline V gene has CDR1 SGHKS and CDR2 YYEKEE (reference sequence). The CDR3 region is CASSQGPQETQYF. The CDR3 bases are TGTGCCAGCAGCCAGGGGCCCCAAGAGACCCAGTACTTC. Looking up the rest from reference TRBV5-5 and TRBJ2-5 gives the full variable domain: DAGVTQSPTHLIKTRGQQVTLRCSPISGHKSVSWYQQVLGQGPQFIFQYYEKEERGRGNFPDRFSARQFPNYSSELNVNALLLGDSALYLCASSQGPQETQYFGPGTRLLVL.

CDR3 DNA: TGTGCCAGCAGGCGGGGGGAGACCCAGTACTTC. Translating it yields CASRRGETQYF. This chain links TRBV10-3 with TRBJ2-5, with TRBD2 matching over 7 bases. CDR1 is ENHRY, CDR2 SYGVKD, per germline. V gave up 10 bases and J gave up 5 bases; unmatched junction bases: 4. The CDR3 is 11 residues long.

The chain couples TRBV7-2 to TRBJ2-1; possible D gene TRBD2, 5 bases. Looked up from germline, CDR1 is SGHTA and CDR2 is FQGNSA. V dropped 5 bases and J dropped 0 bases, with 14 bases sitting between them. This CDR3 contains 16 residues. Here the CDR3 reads CASSPRSSSSYNEQFF. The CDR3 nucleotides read TGTGCCAGCAGCCCTCGTTCTAGCTCCTCCTACAATGAGCAGTTCTTC.

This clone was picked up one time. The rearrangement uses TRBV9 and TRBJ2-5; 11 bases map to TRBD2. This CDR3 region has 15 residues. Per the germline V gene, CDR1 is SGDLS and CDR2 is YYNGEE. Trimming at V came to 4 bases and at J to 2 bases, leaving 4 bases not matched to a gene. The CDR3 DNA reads TGTGCCAGCAGCCCGAGACTAGCGGGGCAAGAGACCCAGTACTTC. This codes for CASSPRLAGQETQYF.

CDR3 sequence: CASSLNLAGADTQYF. For the CDR3, the DNA is TGTGCCAGCAGCTTAAATCTAGCGGGGGCAGATACGCAGTATTTT. The chain has TRBV7-3 and TRBJ2-3; 10 bases are a match to TRBD2. The germline gives CDR1 SGHTA, CDR2 FQGTGA. J lost 4 bases, V lost 1 base, and 2 bases had no gene match. This CDR3 region has 15 residues.

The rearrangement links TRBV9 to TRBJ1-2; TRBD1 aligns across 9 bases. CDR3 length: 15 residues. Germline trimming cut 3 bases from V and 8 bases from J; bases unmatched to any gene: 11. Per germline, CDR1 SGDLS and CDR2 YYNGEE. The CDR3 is CASSAPTGQGAGYTF. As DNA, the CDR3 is TGTGCCAGCAGCGCCCCGACGGGACAGGGCGCCGGCTACACCTTC.

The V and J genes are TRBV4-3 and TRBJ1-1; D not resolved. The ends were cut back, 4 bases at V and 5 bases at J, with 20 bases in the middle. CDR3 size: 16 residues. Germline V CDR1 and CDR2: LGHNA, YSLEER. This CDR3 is CASSPSLAGRMTEAFF. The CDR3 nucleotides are TGCGCCAGCAGCCCCTCGTTAGCTGGGAGGATGACTGAAGCTTTCTTT.

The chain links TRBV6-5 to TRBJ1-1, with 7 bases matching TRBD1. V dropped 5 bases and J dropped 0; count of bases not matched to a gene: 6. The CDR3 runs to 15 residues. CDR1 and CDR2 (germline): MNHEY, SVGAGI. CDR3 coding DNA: TGTGCCAGCAGTGTTAACAGGGGTCTGAACACTGAAGCTTTCTTT. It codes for CASSVNRGLNTEAFF.

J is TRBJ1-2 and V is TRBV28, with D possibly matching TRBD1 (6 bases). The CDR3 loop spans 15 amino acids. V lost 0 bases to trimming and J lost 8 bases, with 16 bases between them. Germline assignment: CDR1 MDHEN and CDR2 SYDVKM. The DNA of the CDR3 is TGTGCCAGCAGTTTATGGTTCAGGGGATCGGGGGGCTACACCTTC. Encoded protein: CASSLWFRGSGGYTF.

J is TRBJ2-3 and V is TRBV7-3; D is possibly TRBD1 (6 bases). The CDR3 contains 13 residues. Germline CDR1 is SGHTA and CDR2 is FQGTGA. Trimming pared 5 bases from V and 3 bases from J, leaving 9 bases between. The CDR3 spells CASSVTGTDTQYF. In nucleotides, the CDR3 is TGTGCCAGCAGCGTGACAGGAACAGATACGCAGTATTTT.